These 21 T cell receptor beta chains originate from one sample sequenced in a study of Ad26.COV2.S vaccination and SARS-CoV-2 variants (dated by TCRdb to the early 2020s). Preparation of the library involved the immunoSEQ multiplex PCR assay. TCRdb holds this immuneACCESS table with in-frame rearrangements only. Some clones are missing; in checked studies, unresolved V genes explain under half, and the rest has no known cause. Within this sample are over 400,000 clones, with 89% of them counted one time only. Clones ranked in the top ten supply 2.5% to 3% of the sample. Sample treatment or condition, as interpreted from the label and publication: about 20 received Ad26.COV2.S at low or high dose, single or two shots; about 5 received placebo; per-sample allocation not given. For vaccine and placebo recipients, the sequenced repertoires came from samples collected on day 63 after the first injection.

The specimen comprised peripheral blood, sampled in a trial of Ad26.COV2.S vaccine versus placebo. These TCRs come from a person between 18 and 59 years old who received the Ad26.COV2.S COVID-19 vaccine or a placebo.

The chain uses TRBV11-3 and TRBJ2-7, with 9 bases that match TRBD2. The CDR3 sequence is 15 residues long. CDR1 SGHNT and CDR2 YENEEA come from the germline V gene. J was trimmed by 2 bases and V by 1 base; bases with no gene match: 3. CDR3 DNA: TGTGCCAGCAGCTTAGGACTAGCGGACCCCTACGAGCAGTACGTC. It is translated as CASSLGLADPYEQYV.

The chain carries TRBV5-5 and TRBJ2-1, with TRBD2 identical over 9 bases. V dropped 2 bases and J dropped 8; count of bases not matched to a gene: 5. CDR3 length equals 14 residues. Germline CDR1 reads SGHKS; CDR2 reads YYEKEE (reference sequence). Written as DNA, the CDR3 is TGTGCCAGCAGCTTTCGGGCGGGGGGGCATGAGCAGTTCTTC. This sequence encodes CASSFRAGGHEQFF.

This sequence joins TRBV7-9 and TRBJ2-1, with 8 bases aligning to TRBD2. Germline assignment: CDR1 SEHNR and CDR2 FQNEAQ (reference sequence). The ends lost 1 base at V and 0 bases at J; junction bases unmatched: 5. The CDR3 contains 17 residues. The CDR3 DNA follows: TGTGCCAGCAGCTTAGGTCGGGGGGGCCCCTCCTACAATGAGCAGTTCTTC. It yields the protein CASSLGRGGPSYNEQFF.

V usage is TRBV20-1 and J usage is TRBJ1-1, with TRBD1 identical over 8 bases. CDR3 size: 11 residues. Germline values: CDR1 DFQATT, CDR2 SNEGSKA (reference sequence). Trimming cost V 6 bases and J 11 bases; bases outside gene matches: 8. CDR3 in amino acids: CSAALQGVAFF. The CDR3 coding sequence is TGCAGTGCCGCACTACAGGGGGTCGCTTTCTTT.

The genes are TRBV27 and TRBJ1-2, with 7 bases lining up with TRBD1. The CDR3 totals 17 residues. V lost 7 bases, J lost 2 bases, and 16 bases stayed unmatched. Per the germline V gene, CDR1 is MNHEY and CDR2 is SMNVEV (reference sequence). The DNA for the CDR3 is TGTGCCAGCAAGCGGAGGGGGCAAGCTACCCTAAACTATGGCTACACCTTC. It translates to CASKRRGQATLNYGYTF.

The V and J genes are TRBV18 and TRBJ1-2, with 9 positions matching TRBD1. Germline assignment: CDR1 KGHSH and CDR2 LQKENI. The CDR3 covers 15 residues. V shed 2 bases, J shed 6 bases, and the junction held 7 bases outside the gene matches. This chain's CDR3 is CASSPRTGEGDGYTF. The CDR3 nucleotides are TGTGCCAGCTCACCAAGGACAGGGGAAGGAGATGGCTACACCTTC. The whole variable domain, remainder taken from reference TRBV18 and TRBJ1-2, is NAGVMQNPRHLVRRRGQEARLRCSPMKGHSHVYWYRQLPEEGLKFMVYLQKENIIDESGMPKERFSAEFPKEGPSILRIQQVVRGDSAAYFCASSPRTGEGDGYTFGSGTRLTVV.

Only a few counts were recorded for this clone. V gene TRBV7-2 combines with J gene TRBJ1-5; no definite D call. V was pared by 2 bases and J by 6 bases, with 11 bases between. The CDR3 loop spans 14 amino acids. Germline CDR1 reads SGHTA; CDR2 reads FQGNSA. In nucleotides, the CDR3 is TGTGCCAGCAGCTTAAGATGGGATGGTCAGCCCCAGCATTTT. It is translated as CASSLRWDGQPQHF.

This chain links TRBV4-3 with TRBJ1-1, with a weak D call TRBD1 (6 bases). This CDR3 region has 15 residues. V was cut by 0 bases and J by 5 bases, with 13 bases left in between. CDR1 and CDR2 from the germline V gene are LGHNA and YSLEER. CDR3 sequence reads: CASSQDGMRGTEAFF. The CDR3 bases are TGCGCCAGCAGCCAAGACGGGATGAGGGGGACTGAAGCTTTCTTT.

This rearrangement joins TRBV6-5 to TRBJ1-6; TRBD1 might be the D (5 bases). Germline assignment: CDR1 MNHEY and CDR2 SVGAGI. The V end lost 6 bases, the J end lost 9 bases, and 18 bases lay between the germline ends. The CDR3 extends over 15 amino acids. CDR3 in amino acids: CASRPTGDPSSPLHF. The CDR3 DNA reads as TGTGCCAGCAGACCGACCGGGGACCCTAGTTCACCCCTCCACTTT.

The chain combines TRBV10-3 with TRBJ1-2, with TRBD1 as a possible D gene (6 bases). Germline assignment: CDR1 ENHRY and CDR2 SYGVKD. The V and J ends lost 6 bases and 0 bases respectively, with 8 bases between them. The CDR3 spans 13 residues. The CDR3 nucleotides read TGTGCCATCAGGGACAGCCCTAACTATGGCTACACCTTC. It encodes CAIRDSPNYGYTF.

The CDR3 loop is CASSGSPGQGHEKLFF. CDR3 nucleotides: TGTGCCAGCAGCGGGTCCCCGGGACAGGGACATGAAAAACTGTTTTTT. The chain employs TRBV5-8 and TRBJ1-4; 9 positions match TRBD1. Germline CDR1 SGHTS, CDR2 YDEGEE. The CDR3 is 16 amino acids. Trimming at V came to 4 bases and at J to 6 bases, leaving 10 bases not matched to a gene.

V usage is TRBV7-9 and J usage is TRBJ2-7; the D gene is possibly TRBD2 (6 bases). The CDR3 has 16 amino acids. Trimming removed 1 base from V and 2 bases from J, with 15 bases in between. Germline assignment: CDR1 SEHNR and CDR2 FQNEAQ (reference sequence). This chain's CDR3 is CASSLGDSGRPYEQYF. CDR3 sequence (DNA): TGTGCCAGCAGCTTAGGGGACTCGGGCAGACCCTACGAGCAGTACTTC. The full variable domain, its missing parts supplied by reference TRBV7-9 and TRBJ2-7, is DTGVSQNPRHKITKRGQNVTFRCDPISEHNRLYWYRQTLGQGPEFLTYFQNEAQLEKSRLLSDRFSAERPKGSFSTLEIQRTEQGDSAMYLCASSLGDSGRPYEQYFGPGTRLTVT.

This chain joins TRBV4-3 and TRBJ1-2; D remains unclear. In germline, CDR1 is LGHNA, CDR2 YSLEER. V was pared by 1 base and J by 4 bases, with 7 bases between. The CDR3 runs 13 residues. CDR3 in amino acids: CASSQGGSYGYTF. For the CDR3, the DNA is TGCGCCAGCAGCCAAGGAGGGAGCTATGGCTACACCTTC.

The V call is TRBV19, the J call TRBJ2-3; 7 nucleotides align to TRBD1. Germline trimming cut 7 bases from V and 0 bases from J; bases unmatched to any gene: 4. The CDR3 totals 14 residues. Germline V gene data show CDR1 as LNHDA and CDR2 as SQIVND (reference sequence). CDR3 coding DNA: TGTGCCAGTATGGGGGACAGAAGCACAGATACGCAGTATTTT. This encodes CASMGDRSTDTQYF.

This clone was recorded once. The CDR3 here is CASSLYPGTGVMAGANVLTF. CDR3 coding DNA: TGTGCCAGCAGTTTATACCCTGGGACAGGGGTGATGGCTGGGGCCAACGTCCTGACTTTC. V gene TRBV28 combines with J gene TRBJ2-6, with 10 bases lining up with TRBD1. CDR1 is MDHEN and CDR2 is SYDVKM in the germline V gene. CDR3 size: 20 residues. V lost 1 base to trimming and J lost 2 bases; unmatched junction nucleotides: 11.

V and J are TRBV6-2 or TRBV6-3 and TRBJ2-2; no reliable D call. The V end lost 1 base, the J end lost 4 bases, and 4 bases lay between the germline ends. In germline, CDR1 is MNHEY, CDR2 SVGEGT. This CDR3 has 13 amino acids. CDR3 in amino acids: CASSYFSTGELFF. DNA for the CDR3: TGTGCCAGCAGTTACTTTTCCACCGGGGAGCTGTTTTTT.

The gene calls are TRBV28 and TRBJ2-1; 7 bases fit TRBD1. Losses at the gene ends were 2 bases for V and 1 base for J; bases not matched to a gene: 14. This CDR3 contains 19 residues. CDR1 and CDR2 from the germline V gene are MDHEN and SYDVKM. CDR3 coding DNA: TGTGCCAGCAGTTTACCGATCTCGGGACAGACAAGATCCTACAATGAGCAGTTCTTC. Its translation: CASSLPISGQTRSYNEQFF.

The chain has TRBV5-1 and TRBJ2-5; 10 nucleotides agree with TRBD1. In germline, CDR1 is SGHRS, CDR2 YFSETQ. The V gene end was trimmed by 4 bases and the J gene end by 5 bases; junction bases not matched to a gene: 11. This CDR3 spans 16 amino acids. CDR3 DNA: TGCGCCAGCAGCCCCCGGGACAGGGGAATTCAGGAGACCCAGTACTTC. Translated: CASSPRDRGIQETQYF.

J is TRBJ2-2 and V is TRBV11-3; TRBD2 matches at 12 bases. Germline CDR1 SGHNT, CDR2 YENEEA. V shed 3 bases and J 6 bases; nucleotides not matched to a gene: 8. There are 17 residues in the CDR3. CDR3 amino acids: CASSFLAGGRGPGELFF. The CDR3 nucleotides read TGTGCCAGCAGCTTCCTAGCGGGGGGGCGTGGGCCCGGGGAGCTGTTTTTT.

A word on this clone: Here the CDR3 omits its conserved ending phenylalanine or tryptophan, so a read error is the likely source. The limits of the CDR3 on the DNA are not certain, so only TCRdb's listed CDR3 is given. This sequence joins TRBV10-1 and TRBJ1-1; TRBD1 is the table's D call and was not checked against the DNA. 10 amino acids form the CDR3, both terminal residues included. Germline V gene lookup returns CDR1 WNHNN and CDR2 SYGVQD (reference sequence). CDR3 residues: CASSSQGPGY.

The CDR3 loop is CASSISGVGNQPQHF. In nucleotides, the CDR3 is TGTGCCAGTAGTATATCAGGGGTCGGCAATCAGCCCCAGCATTTT. J is TRBJ1-5 and V is TRBV19; D may be TRBD1 (6 bases). The germline V gene has CDR1 LNHDA and CDR2 SQIVND (reference sequence). The V gene lost 2 bases and the J gene lost 2 bases, with 10 bases spanning the gap. The CDR3 extends over 15 amino acids.